This TCR beta chain originates from a study of blood T cell repertoires in COVID-19. Study-wide background: The cDNA or gDNA used as material had been derived from T cells, B-cell-depleted T cells, or PBMCs.

The table lists this clone with a few counts. Produced via immunoSEQ multiplex PCR; TCRdb's table is partial and in-frame only. The sample yields 150,000 to 190,000 clones, about 85% seen once. The CDR3 is made up of 15 amino acids. V shed 2 bases and J 1 base; nucleotides not matched to a gene: 4. Germline-derived CDR1 and CDR2 are MGHRA and YSYEKL. This TCR was recovered from an older woman with COVID-19, enrolled during active disease. Source material: peripheral blood. The chain employs TRBV4-1 and TRBJ1-1; 7 bases line up with TRBD1. CDR3 nucleotide sequence: TGCGCCAGCAGCCAATCCTCAGGGGGGAACACTGAAGCTTTCTTT. As protein: CASSQSSGGNTEAFF.